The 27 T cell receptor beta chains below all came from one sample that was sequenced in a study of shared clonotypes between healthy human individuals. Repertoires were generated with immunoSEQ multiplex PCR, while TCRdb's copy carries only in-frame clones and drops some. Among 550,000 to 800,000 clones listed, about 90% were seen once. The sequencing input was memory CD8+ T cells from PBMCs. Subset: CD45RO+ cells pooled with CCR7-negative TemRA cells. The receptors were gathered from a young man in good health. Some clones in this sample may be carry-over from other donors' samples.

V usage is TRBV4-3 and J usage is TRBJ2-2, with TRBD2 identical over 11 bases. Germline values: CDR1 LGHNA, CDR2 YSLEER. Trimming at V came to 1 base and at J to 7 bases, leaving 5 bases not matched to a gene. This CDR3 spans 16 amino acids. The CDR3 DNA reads TGCGCCAGCAGCCAAGTACTAGCGGGAGAGGACGGGGAGCTGTTTTTT. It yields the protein CASSQVLAGEDGELFF.

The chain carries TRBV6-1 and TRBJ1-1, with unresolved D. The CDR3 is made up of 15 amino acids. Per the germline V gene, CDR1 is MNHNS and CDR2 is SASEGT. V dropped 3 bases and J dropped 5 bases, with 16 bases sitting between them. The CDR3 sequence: CASSEWTKGRTEAFF. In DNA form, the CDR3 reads TGTGCCAGCAGTGAGTGGACCAAAGGGCGGACTGAAGCTTTCTTT.

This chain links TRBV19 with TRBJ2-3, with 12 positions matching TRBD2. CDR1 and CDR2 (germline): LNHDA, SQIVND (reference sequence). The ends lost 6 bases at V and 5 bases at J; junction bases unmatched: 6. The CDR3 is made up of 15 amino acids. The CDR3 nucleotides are TGTGCCAGTAGACGACTAGCGGGAGAGATAGATACGCAGTATTTT. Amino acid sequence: CASRRLAGEIDTQYF.

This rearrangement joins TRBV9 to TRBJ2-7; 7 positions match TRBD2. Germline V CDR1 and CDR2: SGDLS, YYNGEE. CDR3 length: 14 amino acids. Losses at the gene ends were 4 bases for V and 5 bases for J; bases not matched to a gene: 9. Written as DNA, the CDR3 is TGTGCCAGCAGCCCGCGGAGCGGGATGCACGAGCAGTACTTC. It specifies CASSPRSGMHEQYF.

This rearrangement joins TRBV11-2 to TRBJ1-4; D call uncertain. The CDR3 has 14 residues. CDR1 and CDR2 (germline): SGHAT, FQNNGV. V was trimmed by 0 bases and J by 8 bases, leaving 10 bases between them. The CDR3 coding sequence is TGTGCCAGCAGCTTAGAACAGAATAGCGAAAAACTGTTTTTT. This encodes CASSLEQNSEKLFF.

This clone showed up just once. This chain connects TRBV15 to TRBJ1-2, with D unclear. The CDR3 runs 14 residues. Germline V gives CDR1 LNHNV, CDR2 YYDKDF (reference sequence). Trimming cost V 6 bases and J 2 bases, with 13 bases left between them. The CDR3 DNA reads TGTGCCACCAGTCCCAGACTGGAGAACTATGGCTACACCTTC. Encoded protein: CATSPRLENYGYTF.

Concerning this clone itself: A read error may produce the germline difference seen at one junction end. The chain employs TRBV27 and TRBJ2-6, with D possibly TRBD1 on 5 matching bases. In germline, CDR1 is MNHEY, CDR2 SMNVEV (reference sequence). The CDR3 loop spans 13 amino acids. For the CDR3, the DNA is TGTGCCAGCAGTTTAGCCAGGGCGAACGTCCTGACTTTC. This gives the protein CASSLARANVLTF.

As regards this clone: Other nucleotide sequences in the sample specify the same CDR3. CDR3 amino acids: CASSLGRNYEQYF. The CDR3 region has the DNA TGTGCCAGCAGTTTAGGTCGGAACTACGAGCAGTACTTC. The rearrangement links TRBV27 to TRBJ2-7, with D unclear. Trimming took 2 bases from V and 3 from J, leaving 8 bases between them. Germline CDR1 MNHEY, CDR2 SMNVEV (reference sequence). This CDR3 spans 13 amino acids.

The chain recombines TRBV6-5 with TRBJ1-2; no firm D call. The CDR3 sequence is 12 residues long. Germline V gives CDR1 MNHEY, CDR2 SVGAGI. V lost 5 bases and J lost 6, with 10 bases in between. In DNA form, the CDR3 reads TGTGCCAGCAGTCGGCCCGCGGATGGCTACACCTTC. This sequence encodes CASSRPADGYTF.

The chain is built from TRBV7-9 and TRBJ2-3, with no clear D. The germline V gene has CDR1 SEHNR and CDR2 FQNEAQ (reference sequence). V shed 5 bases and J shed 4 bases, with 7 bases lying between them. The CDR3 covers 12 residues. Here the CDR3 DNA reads TGTGCCAGCAGCCCTGTGCCAGATACGCAGTATTTT. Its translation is CASSPVPDTQYF.

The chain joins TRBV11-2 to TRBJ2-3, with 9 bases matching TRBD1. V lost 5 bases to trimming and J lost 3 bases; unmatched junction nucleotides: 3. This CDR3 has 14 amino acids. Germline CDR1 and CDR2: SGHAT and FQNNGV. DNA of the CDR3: TGTGCCAGCAGCATAGGACAGGGGACAGATACGCAGTATTTT. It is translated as CASSIGQGTDTQYF.

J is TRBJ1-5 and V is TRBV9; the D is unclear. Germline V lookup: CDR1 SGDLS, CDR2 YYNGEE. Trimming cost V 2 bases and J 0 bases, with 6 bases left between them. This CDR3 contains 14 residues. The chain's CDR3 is CASSVSNSNQPQHF. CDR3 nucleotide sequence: TGTGCCAGCAGCGTTTCTAATAGCAATCAGCCCCAGCATTTT.

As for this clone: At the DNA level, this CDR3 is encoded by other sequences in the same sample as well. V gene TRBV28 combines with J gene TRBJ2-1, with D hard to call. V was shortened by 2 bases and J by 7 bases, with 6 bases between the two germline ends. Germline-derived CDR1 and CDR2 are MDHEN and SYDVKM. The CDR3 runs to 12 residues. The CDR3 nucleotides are TGTGCCAGCAGTTTAATAGGGAATGAGCAGTTCTTC. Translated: CASSLIGNEQFF.

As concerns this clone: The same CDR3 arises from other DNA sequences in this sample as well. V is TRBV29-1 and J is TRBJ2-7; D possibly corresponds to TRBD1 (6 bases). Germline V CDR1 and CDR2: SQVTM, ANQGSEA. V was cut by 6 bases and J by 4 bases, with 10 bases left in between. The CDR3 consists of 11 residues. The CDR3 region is CSVTQGYEQYF. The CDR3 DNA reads TGCAGCGTGACGCAGGGGTACGAGCAGTACTTC.

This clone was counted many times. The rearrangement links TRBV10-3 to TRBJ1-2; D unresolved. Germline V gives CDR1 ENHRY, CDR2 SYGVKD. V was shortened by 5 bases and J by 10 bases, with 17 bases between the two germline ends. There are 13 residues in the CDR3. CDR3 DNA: TGTGCCATCAGTTTCGGGGAAATCCCTTACTACACCTTC. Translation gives CAISFGEIPYYTF.

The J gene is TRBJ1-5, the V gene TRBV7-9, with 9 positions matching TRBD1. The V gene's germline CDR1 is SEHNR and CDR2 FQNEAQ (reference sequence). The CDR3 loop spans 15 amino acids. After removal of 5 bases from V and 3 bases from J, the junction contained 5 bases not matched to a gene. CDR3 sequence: CASSRWTGDNQPQHF. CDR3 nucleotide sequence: TGTGCCAGCAGCAGATGGACAGGGGACAATCAGCCCCAGCATTTT.

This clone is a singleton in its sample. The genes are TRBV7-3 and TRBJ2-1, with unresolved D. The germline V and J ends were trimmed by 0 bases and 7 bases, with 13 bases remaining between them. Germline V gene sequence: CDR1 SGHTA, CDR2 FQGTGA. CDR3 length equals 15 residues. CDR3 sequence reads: CASSLTPAWENEQFF. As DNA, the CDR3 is TGTGCCAGCAGCTTAACCCCGGCATGGGAAAATGAGCAGTTCTTC.

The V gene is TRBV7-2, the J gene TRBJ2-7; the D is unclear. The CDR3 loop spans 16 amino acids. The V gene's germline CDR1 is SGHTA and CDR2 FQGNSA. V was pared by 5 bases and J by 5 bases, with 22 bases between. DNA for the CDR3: TGTGCCAGCAGCCCCCGAGATCTGGGGTCCTATCACGAGCAGTACTTC. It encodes CASSPRDLGSYHEQYF.

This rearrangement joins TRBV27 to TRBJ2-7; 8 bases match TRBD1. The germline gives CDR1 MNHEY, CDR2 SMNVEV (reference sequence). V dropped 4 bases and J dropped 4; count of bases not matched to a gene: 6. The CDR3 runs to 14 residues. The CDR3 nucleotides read TGTGCCAGCAGTTCGACAGGGGCCAATTACGAGCAGTACTTC. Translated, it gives CASSSTGANYEQYF.

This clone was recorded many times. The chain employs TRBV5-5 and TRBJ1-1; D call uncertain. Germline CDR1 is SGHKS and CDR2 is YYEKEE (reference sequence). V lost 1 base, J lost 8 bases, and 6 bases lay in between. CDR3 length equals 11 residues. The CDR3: CASSLTGEAFF. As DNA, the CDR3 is TGTGCCAGCAGCTTGACGGGGGAAGCTTTCTTT.

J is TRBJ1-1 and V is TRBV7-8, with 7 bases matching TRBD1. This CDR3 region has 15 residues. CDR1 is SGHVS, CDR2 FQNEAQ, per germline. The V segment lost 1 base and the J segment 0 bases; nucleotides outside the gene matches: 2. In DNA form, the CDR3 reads TGTGCCAGCAGCTTAGAGGGGGCTTTGAACACTGAAGCTTTCTTT. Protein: CASSLEGALNTEAFF. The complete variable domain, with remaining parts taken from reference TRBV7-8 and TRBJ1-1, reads GAGVSQSPRYKVAKRGQDVALRCDPISGHVSLFWYQQALGQGPEFLTYFQNEAQLDKSGLPSDRFFAERPEGSVSTLKIQRTQQEDSAVYLCASSLEGALNTEAFFGQGTRLTVV.

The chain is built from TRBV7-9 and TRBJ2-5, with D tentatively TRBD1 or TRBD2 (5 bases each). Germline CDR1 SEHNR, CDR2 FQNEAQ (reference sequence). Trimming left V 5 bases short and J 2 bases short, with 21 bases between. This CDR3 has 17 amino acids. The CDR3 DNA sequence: TGTGCCAGCAGCATCTTTCGAGGTGGGACGGGGCAAGAGACCCAGTACTTC. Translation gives CASSIFRGGTGQETQYF.

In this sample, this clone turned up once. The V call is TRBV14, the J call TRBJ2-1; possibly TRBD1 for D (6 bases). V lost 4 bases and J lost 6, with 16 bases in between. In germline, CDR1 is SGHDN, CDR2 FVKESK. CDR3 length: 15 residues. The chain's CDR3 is CASSPRITGSNEQFF. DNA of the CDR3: TGTGCCAGCAGCCCGCGAATCACAGGGTCCAATGAGCAGTTCTTC.

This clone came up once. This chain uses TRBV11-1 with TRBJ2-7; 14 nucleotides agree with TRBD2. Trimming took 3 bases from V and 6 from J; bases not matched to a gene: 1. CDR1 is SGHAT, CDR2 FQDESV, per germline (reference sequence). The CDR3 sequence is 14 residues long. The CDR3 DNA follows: TGTGCCAGCAGCTTGACTAGCGGGAGGGGCGAGCAGTACTTC. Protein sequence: CASSLTSGRGEQYF.

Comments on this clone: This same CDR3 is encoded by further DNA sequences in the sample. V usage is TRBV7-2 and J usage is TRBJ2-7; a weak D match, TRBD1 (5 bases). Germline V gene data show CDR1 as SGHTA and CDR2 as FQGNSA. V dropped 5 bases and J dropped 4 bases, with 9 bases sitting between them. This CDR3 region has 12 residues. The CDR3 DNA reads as TGTGCCAGCAGCCCCCGGACATACGAGCAGTACTTC. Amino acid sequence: CASSPRTYEQYF.

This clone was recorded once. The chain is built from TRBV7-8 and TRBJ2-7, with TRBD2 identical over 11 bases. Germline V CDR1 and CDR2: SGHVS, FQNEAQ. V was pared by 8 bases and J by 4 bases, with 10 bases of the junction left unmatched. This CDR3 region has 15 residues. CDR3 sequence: CASRPFTSGSYEQYF. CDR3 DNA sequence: TGTGCCAGCCGTCCTTTTACTAGCGGGAGTTACGAGCAGTACTTC.

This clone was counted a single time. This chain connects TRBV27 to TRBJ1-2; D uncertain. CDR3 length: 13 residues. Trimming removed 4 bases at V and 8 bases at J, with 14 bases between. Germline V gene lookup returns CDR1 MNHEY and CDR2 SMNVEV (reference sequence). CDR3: CASSSGASEGYTF. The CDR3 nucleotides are TGTGCCAGCAGTTCAGGCGCCTCTGAGGGCTACACCTTC.